The T cell receptor beta chain under discussion was sequenced for a study of blood T cell repertoires in COVID-19 (dated by TCRdb to between 2020 and 2021). Background for the entire study: Samples covering the acute and convalescent phases of COVID-19 were provided by collaborators in the United States, Italy and Spain. The dataset comprised deeply sampled blood TCRbeta repertoires from subjects exposed to, actively infected with, or recovered from COVID-19. The repertoires were released in a freely available public database intended as a resource for research on the immune response to SARS-CoV-2. Samples were obtained from the ongoing ImmuneRACE study (first 160 participants) and from 1,000 to 1,500 subjects provided by 6 global collaborators. Nearly every sample came with metadata listing a de-identified subject ID, COVID-19 status, age in years and sex. The prospective study material was composed of cDNA or gDNA derived from T cells, B-cell-depleted T cells, or PBMCs. Where available, HLA class I and class II types were taken from metadata supplied by the sample provider and were not determined by assay-based typing. Broader findings and caveats from the paper: How much clinical and demographic metadata was included differed by source and by participant, and the metadata was provided uncurated.

The CDR3 holds 13 amino acids from the cysteine to the phenylalanine. Only CDR3 DNA is held: 39 bases, read in frame from base 1. The germline ends are 7 bases apart after V is trimmed by 4 bases and J by 1 base. In the germline V gene, CDR1 corresponds to KGHSH and CDR2 to LQKENI. The immunoSEQ Assay, a bias-controlled multiplex PCR, was used to amplify TCRbeta CDR3 regions from genomic DNA. In the source study's methods: The number of nucleated cells in each sample was estimated by amplification of reference gene primers within the assay. To quantify the absolute abundance of each unique TCRbeta CDR3 rearrangement, sequence reads were collapsed and filtered. For each sample, productive Simpson clonality was calculated as the square root of Simpson's diversity index across productive rearrangements. TCRdb limited this immuneACCESS table to in-frame rearrangements with V and J called. A share of clones is missing; checked studies link under half to unresolved V genes, and the rest is unexplained. V, J and clone size are those of that table, while D and trimming were read from the DNA. The sample includes nearly 200,000 clones, with approximately 81% observed a single time. In total, the top ten clones hold about a fifth of the sample.

Collaborating institutions collected whole blood in K2EDTA tubes following their own protocols. Collaborator samples were shipped for TCRbeta analysis as frozen whole blood, isolated PBMCs, or DNA extracted from either sample type. This clone has more than one count but fewer than ten. This receptor's antigen is unknown. No base quality values were provided; no much bigger clone lies one nucleotide off. This CDR3 is also generated by other DNA sequences in the sample. The source material was peripheral blood. The chain couples TRBV18 to TRBJ2-5; TRBD1 is possibly the D segment (6 matching bases). This clonotype was sampled from a human donor in a cohort sampled during active COVID-19. CDR3 protein: CASSLRGQETQYF. The nucleotide sequence reads TGTGCCAGCTCACTCAGGGGCCAAGAGACCCAGTACTTC. With the rest looked up from the reference TRBV18 and TRBJ2-5 genes rather than sequenced, the full variable domain is NAGVMQNPRHLVRRRGQEARLRCSPMKGHSHVYWYRQLPEEGLKFMVYLQKENIIDESGMPKERFSAEFPKEGPSILRIQQVVRGDSAAYFCASSLRGQETQYFGPGTRLLVL.